In its sample, the clone carrying this T cell receptor (beta chain) was seen once. Template amounts of 250 to 350 ng DNA, tens of thousands of T cell genomes, were employed in unsorted PBMC replicate PCRs. The method was immunoSEQ multiplex PCR; TCRdb's version includes in-frame clones alone and lacks a portion of them. In the table there are nearly 500,000 clones, about 79% of which are singletons. The data were taken from a study of shared clonotypes between healthy human individuals. Background on the study: A couple of female and a few male donors aged 18 to 49 were enrolled.

Material: PBMCs. The clonotype originates from a woman aged 40-49 years in good health. Some clones in this sample may be carry-over from other donors' samples.

The CDR3 reads CASSSGGGGTARVTEAFF. Written as DNA, the CDR3 is TGTGCCAGTAGCTCCGGCGGGGGAGGGACAGCCCGGGTCACTGAAGCTTTCTTT. The gene calls are TRBV19 and TRBJ1-1; 7 bases fit TRBD1. Per the germline V gene, CDR1 is LNHDA and CDR2 is SQIVND (reference sequence). V shed 6 bases and J 4 bases; nucleotides not matched to a gene: 20. CDR3 length: 18 residues.